This T cell receptor beta chain was profiled in a study of cytomegalovirus exposure and HLA in healthy donors. Study outcomes and limitations: The study labeled more than 150 TCR beta chains cytomegalovirus-associated.

About this clone itself: The antigen remains unidentified.

Trimming at V came to 4 bases and at J to 2 bases, leaving 10 bases not matched to a gene. This CDR3 region has 16 residues. The germline V gene has CDR1 KGHSH and CDR2 LQKENI. PCR used 60 Vbeta primers and 13 Jbeta primers. Clones were read by immunoSEQ multiplex PCR, and TCRdb kept only the in-frame ones, dropping some. This sample has 90,000 to 120,000 clones, with over 75% found just once. Sequencing used PBMCs. This chain links TRBV18 with TRBJ2-5; 7 nucleotides match TRBD1. The source is a man in his sixties in good health and CMV-seropositive. The CDR3 coding sequence is TGTGCCAGCTCACTCTCGTCCGGGACAGCTCAAGAGACCCAGTACTTC. This encodes CASSLSSGTAQETQYF.